One and the same sample provided the 22 T cell receptor beta chains below, sequenced in a study of cytomegalovirus exposure and HLA in healthy donors. Both 60 Vbeta primers and 13 Jbeta primers went into the PCR. Assay: immunoSEQ multiplex PCR; the TCRdb copy retains only in-frame clones and omits some. The sample table includes 65,000 to 85,000 clones. The sequenced sample consisted of PBMCs. The receptors derive from a female donor in good health and CMV-seropositive.

The chain uses TRBV6-5 and TRBJ1-1; 9 bases map to TRBD1. CDR3 length: 15 amino acids. J gave up 3 bases and V 2 bases, and 4 bases lay outside the gene matches. Looked up from germline, CDR1 is MNHEY and CDR2 is SVGAGI. CDR3 residues: CASSYTDRGDTEAFF. For the CDR3, the DNA is TGTGCCAGCAGTTACACGGACAGGGGTGACACTGAAGCTTTCTTT.

The chain carries TRBV5-1 and TRBJ2-1; 8 bases are shared with TRBD1. CDR1 and CDR2 (germline): SGHRS, YFSETQ. The V and J ends lost 2 bases and 6 bases, in that order; junction bases with no gene match: 7. The CDR3 totals 15 residues. The CDR3 region is CASSFRQGASNEQFF. CDR3 nucleotides: TGCGCCAGCAGCTTTAGGCAGGGGGCTAGCAATGAGCAGTTCTTC.

On this clone: One end of the junction does not line up with germline, which may come from a read error. The V gene is TRBV6-1, the J gene TRBJ1-5; TRBD1 agrees at 9 bases. CDR1 is MNHNS, CDR2 SASEGT, per germline. This CDR3 is built from 14 residues. In nucleotides, the CDR3 is TGTGCCGTTTCGGACAGGGGAAGCAATCAGCACCAGCATTTT. Its protein product is CAVSDRGSNQHQHF.

CDR3 region: CASSVQGLAGGGAEQYF. For the CDR3, the DNA is TGTGCCAGCAGTGTCCAGGGACTAGCGGGGGGAGGGGCCGAGCAGTACTTC. The chain links TRBV28 to TRBJ2-7; 15 bases align to TRBD2. The length of the CDR3 is 17 residues. V shed 5 bases, J shed 6 bases, and the junction held 11 bases outside the gene matches. Germline V lookup: CDR1 MDHEN, CDR2 SYDVKM.

V usage is TRBV28 and J usage is TRBJ1-2; 8 bases agree with TRBD1. V shed 4 bases, J shed 1 base, and the junction held 11 bases outside the gene matches. Germline CDR1 reads MDHEN; CDR2 reads SYDVKM. The CDR3 runs 17 residues. The CDR3 loop reads CASSSPPPGQGNYGYTF. The CDR3 DNA is TGTGCCAGCAGTTCTCCACCCCCTGGACAGGGTAACTATGGCTACACCTTC.

V and J are TRBV18 and TRBJ1-1; TRBD1 agrees at 8 bases. The CDR3 sequence is 15 residues long. J lost 2 bases, V lost 3 bases, and 5 bases had no gene match. Germline V CDR1 and CDR2: KGHSH, LQKENI. The CDR3 nucleotides are TGTGCCAGCTCACCTCTCGGACAGGGAAACACTGAAGCTTTCTTT. Residues: CASSPLGQGNTEAFF.

The chain carries TRBV15 and TRBJ2-7, with 8 bases aligning to TRBD2. CDR3 length: 16 residues. Per the germline V gene, CDR1 is LNHNV and CDR2 is YYDKDF (reference sequence). J gave up 3 bases and V 0 bases, and 7 bases lay outside the gene matches. The CDR3 nucleotides are TGTGCCACCAGCAGAGATCGGGGCGGGAGGATCTACGAGCAGTACTTC. Amino acids: CATSRDRGGRIYEQYF. The entire variable domain, with the rest obtained from reference TRBV15 and TRBJ2-7, is as follows: DAMVIQNPRYQVTQFGKPVTLSCSQTLNHNVMYWYQQKSSQAPKLLFHYYDKDFNNEADTPDNFQSRRPNTSFCFLDIRSPGLGDTAMYLCATSRDRGGRIYEQYFGPGTRLTVT.

To note about this clone: The junction and the germline gene differ at one end; a read error may be behind it. V usage is TRBV30 and J usage is TRBJ2-1; the D gene is possibly TRBD2 (6 bases). Germline V CDR1 and CDR2: GTSNPN, SVGIG (reference sequence). The CDR3 contains 11 residues. The CDR3 DNA sequence: TGTGCCTGGAGTCTTGCGACTAGATGGGTCTTC. This sequence encodes CAWSLATRWVF.

The chain links TRBV5-4 to TRBJ2-7; 9 positions agree with TRBD2. The CDR3 contains 15 residues. J gave up 1 base and V 2 bases, and 4 bases lay outside the gene matches. The germline gives CDR1 SGHNT, CDR2 YYREEE (reference sequence). The CDR3 DNA reads TGTGCCAGCAGCTTTGGACTAGCGCCTTCCTACGAGCAGTACTTC. Amino acid sequence: CASSFGLAPSYEQYF.

The rearrangement uses TRBV28 and TRBJ1-1; 7 bases match TRBD1. CDR3 length equals 15 residues. Germline trimming cut 5 bases from V and 0 bases from J; bases unmatched to any gene: 6. The V gene's germline CDR1 is MDHEN and CDR2 SYDVKM. CDR3 amino acids: CASSPGGNLNTEAFF. CDR3 in DNA: TGTGCCAGCAGTCCAGGGGGAAACTTGAACACTGAAGCTTTCTTT. Based on the CDR3 plus reference TRBV28 and TRBJ1-1, the full variable domain is DVKVTQSSRYLVKRTGEKVFLECVQDMDHENMFWYRQDPGLGLRLIYFSYDVKMKEKGDIPEGYSVSREKKERFSLILESASTNQTSMYLCASSPGGNLNTEAFFGQGTRLTVV.

This chain links TRBV13 with TRBJ1-4, with 9 bases lining up with TRBD1. CDR3 length equals 16 residues. Germline trimming cut 5 bases from V and 4 bases from J; bases unmatched to any gene: 8. Per the germline V gene, CDR1 is PRHDT and CDR2 is FYEKMQ (reference sequence). The CDR3: CASSPSGTGLNEKLFF. In DNA form, the CDR3 reads TGTGCCAGCAGCCCCTCCGGGACAGGGCTTAATGAAAAACTGTTTTTT.

The rearrangement joins TRBV5-1 to TRBJ2-3; D gene unclear. Looked up from germline, CDR1 is SGHRS and CDR2 is YFSETQ. The V end was cut by 0 bases, the J end by 0 bases, with 5 bases between. This CDR3 is 14 amino acids long. The CDR3 nucleotides read TGCGCCAGCAGCTTGGGTCAGAGCACAGATACGCAGTATTTT. Its protein is CASSLGQSTDTQYF.

The V gene is TRBV27, the J gene TRBJ1-1; 8 bases line up with TRBD1. The CDR3 totals 15 residues. The V and J ends lost 6 bases and 5 bases, in that order; junction bases with no gene match: 11. From germline, CDR1 is MNHEY and CDR2 SMNVEV (reference sequence). The CDR3 nucleotides are TGTGCCAGCAGGGCGGCATGGACAGGGTGGACTGAAGCTTTCTTT. Its translation is CASRAAWTGWTEAFF.

The V gene is TRBV6-5, the J gene TRBJ1-1; D might be TRBD1 (5 bases). V was shortened by 0 bases and J by 0 bases, with 11 bases between the two germline ends. The CDR3 totals 16 residues. Germline CDR1 and CDR2: MNHEY and SVGAGI. The CDR3 DNA sequence: TGTGCCAGCAGTTACTCGTCAGGGTCCCTGAACACTGAAGCTTTCTTT. Translating it yields CASSYSSGSLNTEAFF.

With regard to this clone: The sample holds other DNA sequences that translate to the same CDR3. The chain has TRBV5-4 and TRBJ1-6, with D uncertain. Germline V lookup: CDR1 SGHNT, CDR2 YYREEE (reference sequence). Trimming pared 0 bases from V and 7 bases from J, leaving 8 bases between. This CDR3 spans 14 amino acids. The CDR3 here is CASSLDRGNSPLHF. The CDR3 bases are TGTGCCAGCAGCTTGGATAGAGGGAATTCACCCCTCCACTTT.

CDR3 amino acids: CASSPQDTDTQYF. CDR3 DNA sequence: TGTGCCAGCAGCCCACAGGACACAGATACGCAGTATTTT. The chain carries TRBV6-5 and TRBJ2-3; possible D gene TRBD1, 5 bases. The CDR3 length is 13 residues. V dropped 6 bases and J dropped 2 bases, with 9 bases sitting between them. Germline V gene sequence: CDR1 MNHEY, CDR2 SVGAGI.

The V gene is TRBV30, the J gene TRBJ1-3; tentative D call: TRBD1 (5 bases). CDR1 is GTSNPN, CDR2 SVGIG, per germline (reference sequence). This CDR3 spans 17 amino acids. V shed 3 bases and J shed 4 bases, with 22 bases lying between them. CDR3 in amino acids: CAWSRGIVVGLGNTIYF. In DNA form, the CDR3 reads TGTGCCTGGAGCCGGGGGATTGTAGTTGGCCTCGGAAACACCATATATTTT.

The chain uses TRBV4-3 and TRBJ2-3; TRBD2 matches 8 bases. CDR1 is LGHNA, CDR2 YSLEER, per germline. The CDR3 is 18 amino acids. V shed 2 bases and J 1 base; nucleotides not matched to a gene: 11. The CDR3 sequence: CASSQPSRGGLGTDTQYF. The CDR3 DNA reads as TGCGCCAGCAGCCAACCTTCTCGGGGGGGCCTTGGCACAGATACGCAGTATTTT.

This chain links TRBV25-1 with TRBJ1-1; 8 bases are shared with TRBD1. Germline CDR1 and CDR2: MGHDK and SYGVNS. The CDR3 contains 13 residues. J was trimmed by 4 bases and V by 4 bases; bases with no gene match: 2. CDR3: CASSAQGATEAFF. The CDR3 nucleotides are TGTGCCAGCAGTGCTCAGGGGGCCACTGAAGCTTTCTTT.

The V and J genes are TRBV6-6 and TRBJ1-3; 7 bases align to TRBD1. V was clipped by 5 bases and J by 4 bases; unmatched bases: 5. This CDR3 is 14 amino acids long. Germline V gives CDR1 MNHNY, CDR2 SVGAGI (reference sequence). The CDR3 reads CASSAGTEGNTIYF. In DNA, the CDR3 is TGTGCCAGCAGTGCCGGGACAGAGGGAAACACCATATATTTT.

V is TRBV7-2 and J is TRBJ2-7, with a possible D match to TRBD1 (6 bases). Between the trimmed V and J ends, which lost 5 bases and 0 bases, there was a span of 17 bases. The CDR3 has 16 residues. In germline, CDR1 is SGHTA, CDR2 FQGNSA. The CDR3 DNA follows: TGTGCCAGCAGCACCAGCCCCAGGGGACGCTCCTACGAGCAGTACTTC. Its translation: CASSTSPRGRSYEQYF.

The rearrangement uses TRBV18 and TRBJ2-7; D might be TRBD2 (5 bases). The CDR3 covers 13 residues. CDR1 is KGHSH and CDR2 is LQKENI in the germline V gene. Trimming removed 3 bases at V and 3 bases at J, with 9 bases between. Here the CDR3 reads CASSPGLIYEQYF. Written as DNA, the CDR3 is TGTGCCAGCTCACCTGGACTTATCTACGAGCAGTACTTC.